Sequencing of this T cell receptor (beta chain) was carried out in a study of T cell responses to AZD1222 COVID-19 vaccine. Study observations and caveats: Spike-specific TCR breadth and depth rose after two AZD1222 doses. There were repertoire samples only from the period after the peak T cell response. Of spike-specific TCRs, nearly half reportedly target regions left unmutated in variants.

Sequenced by immunoSEQ multiplex PCR; TCRdb stores in-frame clones only, minus some. This repertoire shows roughly 120,000 clones, 70% to 90% found once; its top ten account for over 8.5%. Germline V gene lookup returns CDR1 SGHRS and CDR2 YFSETQ. Trimming took off 1 base at V and 7 bases at J, with 14 bases between the two ends. CDR3 length: 15 amino acids. About this clone: The target antigen is unknown.

The sequenced sample was peripheral blood, obtained on day 0 of AZD1222 vaccination. The chain recombines TRBV5-1 with TRBJ2-2; D is unclear. The receptor was isolated from an adult in good health. This chain's CDR3 is CASSLRQEIGGELFF. The CDR3 nucleotides read TGCGCCAGCAGCTTGCGGCAGGAGATCGGCGGGGAGCTGTTTTTT.